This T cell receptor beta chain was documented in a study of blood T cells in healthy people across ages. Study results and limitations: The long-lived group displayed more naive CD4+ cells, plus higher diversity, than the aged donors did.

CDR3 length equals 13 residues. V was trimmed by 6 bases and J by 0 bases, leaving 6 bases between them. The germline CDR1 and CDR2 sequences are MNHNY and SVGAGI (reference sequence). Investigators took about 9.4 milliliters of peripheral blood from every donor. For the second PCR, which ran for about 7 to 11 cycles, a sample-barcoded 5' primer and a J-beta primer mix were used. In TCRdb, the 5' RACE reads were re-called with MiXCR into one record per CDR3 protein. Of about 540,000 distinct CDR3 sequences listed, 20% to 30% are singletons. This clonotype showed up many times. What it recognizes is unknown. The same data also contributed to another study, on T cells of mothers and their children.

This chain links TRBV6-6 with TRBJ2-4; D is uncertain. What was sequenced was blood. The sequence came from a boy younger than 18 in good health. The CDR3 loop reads CASRGLAKNIQYF. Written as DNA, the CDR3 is TGTGCCAGCAGGGGGTTAGCCAAAAACATTCAGTACTTC.